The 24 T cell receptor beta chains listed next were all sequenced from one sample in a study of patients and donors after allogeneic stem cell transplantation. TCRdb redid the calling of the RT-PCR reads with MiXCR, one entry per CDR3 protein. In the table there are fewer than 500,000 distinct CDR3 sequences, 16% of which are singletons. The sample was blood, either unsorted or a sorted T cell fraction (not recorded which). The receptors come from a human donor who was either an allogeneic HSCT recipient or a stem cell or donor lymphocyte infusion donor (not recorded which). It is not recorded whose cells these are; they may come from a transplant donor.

In nucleotides, the CDR3 is TGTGCCAGCAGCTACGACTCCTATCCCGGGGAGCTGTTTTTT. The encoded protein is CASSYDSYPGELFF. The genes are TRBV5-4 and TRBJ2-2, with D hard to call. V lost 3 bases to trimming and J lost 6 bases, with 12 bases between them. This CDR3 has 14 residues. The V gene's germline CDR1 is SGHNT and CDR2 YYREEE (reference sequence).

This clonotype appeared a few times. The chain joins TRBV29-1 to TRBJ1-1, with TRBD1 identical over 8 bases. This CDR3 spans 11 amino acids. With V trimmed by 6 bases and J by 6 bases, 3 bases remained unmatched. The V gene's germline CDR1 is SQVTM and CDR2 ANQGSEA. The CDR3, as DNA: TGCAGCGTCTACAGGGGGGCTGAAGCTTTCTTT. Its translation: CSVYRGAEAFF.

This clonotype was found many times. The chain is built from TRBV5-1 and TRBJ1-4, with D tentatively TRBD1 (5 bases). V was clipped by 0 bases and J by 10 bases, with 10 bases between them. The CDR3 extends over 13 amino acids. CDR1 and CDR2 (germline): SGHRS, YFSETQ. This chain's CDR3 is CASSLDEGRKLFF. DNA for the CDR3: TGCGCCAGCAGCTTGGACGAGGGGCGAAAACTGTTTTTT. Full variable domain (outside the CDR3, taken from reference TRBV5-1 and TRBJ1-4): KAGVTQTPRYLIKTRGQQVTLSCSPISGHRSVSWYQQTPGQGLQFLFEYFSETQRNKGNFPGRFSGRQFSNSRSEMNVSTLELGDSALYLCASSLDEGRKLFFGSGTQLSVL.

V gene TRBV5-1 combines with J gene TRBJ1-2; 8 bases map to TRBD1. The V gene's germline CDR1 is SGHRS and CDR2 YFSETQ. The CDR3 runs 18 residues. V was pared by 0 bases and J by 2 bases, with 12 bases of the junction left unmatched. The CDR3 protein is CASSLGSRDRPSNYGYTF. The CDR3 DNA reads TGCGCCAGCAGCTTGGGGTCGCGGGACAGGCCTTCAAACTATGGCTACACCTTC.

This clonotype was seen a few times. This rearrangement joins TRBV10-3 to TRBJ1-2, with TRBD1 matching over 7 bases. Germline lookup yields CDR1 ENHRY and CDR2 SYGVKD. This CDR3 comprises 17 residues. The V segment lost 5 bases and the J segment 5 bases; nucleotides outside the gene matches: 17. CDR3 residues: CAISLGDGNRGDYGYTF. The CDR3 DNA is TGTGCCATCAGTTTGGGGGATGGGAACAGGGGCGATTATGGCTACACCTTC.

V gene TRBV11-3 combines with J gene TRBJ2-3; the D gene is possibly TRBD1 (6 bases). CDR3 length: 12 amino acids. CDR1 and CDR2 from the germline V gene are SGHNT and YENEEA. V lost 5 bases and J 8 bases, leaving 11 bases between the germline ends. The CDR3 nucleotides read TGTGCCAGCAGCCCTGAGGGGGTTACGCAGTATTTT. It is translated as CASSPEGVTQYF.

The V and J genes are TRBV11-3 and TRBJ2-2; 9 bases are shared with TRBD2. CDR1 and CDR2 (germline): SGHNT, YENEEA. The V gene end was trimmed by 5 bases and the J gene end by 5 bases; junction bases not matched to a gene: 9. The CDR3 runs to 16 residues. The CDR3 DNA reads TGTGCCAGCAGCCCTGGCGGGGGGGCTTGGACCGGGGAGCTGTTTTTT. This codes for CASSPGGGAWTGELFF.

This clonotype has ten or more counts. CDR3: CASSRHHRELFF. DNA for the CDR3: TGCGCCAGCAGTCGGCATCACCGGGAGCTGTTTTTT. The chain carries TRBV4-1 and TRBJ2-2; D gene unclear. The V gene lost 6 bases and the J gene lost 9 bases, with 11 bases spanning the gap. In germline, CDR1 is MGHRA, CDR2 YSYEKL. CDR3 length: 12 residues.

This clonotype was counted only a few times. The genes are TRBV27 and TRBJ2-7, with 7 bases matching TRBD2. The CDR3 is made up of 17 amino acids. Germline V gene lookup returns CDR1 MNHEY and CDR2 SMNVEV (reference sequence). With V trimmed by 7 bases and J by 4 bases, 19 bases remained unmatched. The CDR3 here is CASTWESGAQKKYEQYF. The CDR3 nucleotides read TGTGCCAGCACCTGGGAGAGCGGGGCCCAAAAGAAGTACGAGCAGTACTTC.

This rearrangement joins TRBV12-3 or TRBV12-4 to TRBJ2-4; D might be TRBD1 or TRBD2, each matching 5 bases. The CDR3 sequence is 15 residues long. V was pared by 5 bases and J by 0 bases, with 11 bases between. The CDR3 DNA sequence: TGTGCCAGCAGTACTAGGGGTAGAGCCAAAAACATTCAGTACTTC. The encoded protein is CASSTRGRAKNIQYF.

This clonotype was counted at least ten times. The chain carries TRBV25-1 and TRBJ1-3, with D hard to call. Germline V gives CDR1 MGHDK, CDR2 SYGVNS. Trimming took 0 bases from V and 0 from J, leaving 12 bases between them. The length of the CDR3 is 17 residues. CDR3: CASSEYGRLGSGNTIYF. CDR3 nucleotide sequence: TGTGCCAGCAGTGAATATGGACGCCTAGGCTCTGGAAACACCATATATTTT.

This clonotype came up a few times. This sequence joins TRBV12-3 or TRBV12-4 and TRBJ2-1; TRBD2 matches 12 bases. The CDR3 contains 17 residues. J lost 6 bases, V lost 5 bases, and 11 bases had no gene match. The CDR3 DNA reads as TGTGCCAGCAGTCTCCAAGTAACTAGCGGGAGGTTCAATGAGCAGTTCTTC. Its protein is CASSLQVTSGRFNEQFF.

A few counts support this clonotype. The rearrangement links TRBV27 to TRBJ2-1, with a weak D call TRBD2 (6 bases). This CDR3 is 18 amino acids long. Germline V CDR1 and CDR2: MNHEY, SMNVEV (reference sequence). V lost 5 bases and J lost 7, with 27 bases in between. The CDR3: CASSLLGGAHRTENEQFF. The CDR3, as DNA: TGTGCCAGCAGTCTCCTGGGGGGTGCTCACCGGACGGAAAATGAGCAGTTCTTC.

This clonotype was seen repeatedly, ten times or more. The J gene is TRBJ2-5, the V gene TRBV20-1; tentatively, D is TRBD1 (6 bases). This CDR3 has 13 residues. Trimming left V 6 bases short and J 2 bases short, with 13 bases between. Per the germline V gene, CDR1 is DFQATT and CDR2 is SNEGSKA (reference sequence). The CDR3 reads CSAPTGRQETQYF. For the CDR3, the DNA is TGCAGTGCCCCCACAGGGCGACAAGAGACCCAGTACTTC.

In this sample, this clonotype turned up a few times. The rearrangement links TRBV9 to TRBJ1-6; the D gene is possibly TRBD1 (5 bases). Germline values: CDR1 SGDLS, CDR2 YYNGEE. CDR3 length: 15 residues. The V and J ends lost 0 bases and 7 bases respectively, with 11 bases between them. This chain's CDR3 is CASSVDPGNNSPLHF. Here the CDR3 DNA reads TGTGCCAGCAGCGTAGATCCAGGGAACAATTCACCCCTCCACTTT.

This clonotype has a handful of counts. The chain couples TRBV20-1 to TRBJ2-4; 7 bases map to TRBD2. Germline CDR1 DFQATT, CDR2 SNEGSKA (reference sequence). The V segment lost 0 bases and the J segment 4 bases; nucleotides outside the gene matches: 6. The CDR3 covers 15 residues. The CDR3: CSARDLGLFKNIQYF. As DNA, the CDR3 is TGCAGTGCTAGAGATTTGGGACTATTTAAAAACATTCAGTACTTC.

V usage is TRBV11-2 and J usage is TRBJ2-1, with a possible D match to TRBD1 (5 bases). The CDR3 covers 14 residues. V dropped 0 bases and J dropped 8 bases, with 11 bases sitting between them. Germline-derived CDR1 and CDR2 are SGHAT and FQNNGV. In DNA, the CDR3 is TGTGCCAGCAGCTTAGATCGTGGGGCGGATGAGCAGTTCTTC. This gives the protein CASSLDRGADEQFF.

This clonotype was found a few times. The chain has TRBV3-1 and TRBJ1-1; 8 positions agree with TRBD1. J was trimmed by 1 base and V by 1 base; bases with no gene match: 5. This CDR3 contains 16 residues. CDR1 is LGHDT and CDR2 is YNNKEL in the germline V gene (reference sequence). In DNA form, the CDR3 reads TGTGCCAGCAGCCAAGCTCAGGGGGCACCGAACACTGAAGCTTTCTTT. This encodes CASSQAQGAPNTEAFF.

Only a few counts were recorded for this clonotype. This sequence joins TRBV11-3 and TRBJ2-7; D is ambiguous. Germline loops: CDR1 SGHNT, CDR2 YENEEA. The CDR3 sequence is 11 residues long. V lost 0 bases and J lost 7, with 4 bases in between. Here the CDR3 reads CASSLDGEQYF. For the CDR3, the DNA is TGTGCCAGCAGCTTAGATGGGGAGCAGTACTTC.

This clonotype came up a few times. The CDR3 nucleotides are TGTGCCAGCAGTCGCGCCTCGGGCCCAGGCGGCAATGGCTACACCTTC. Its protein product is CASSRASGPGGNGYTF. The V and J genes are TRBV27 and TRBJ1-2; D is undetermined. This CDR3 is built from 16 residues. Trimming left V 5 bases short and J 6 bases short, with 22 bases between. Looked up from germline, CDR1 is MNHEY and CDR2 is SMNVEV (reference sequence).

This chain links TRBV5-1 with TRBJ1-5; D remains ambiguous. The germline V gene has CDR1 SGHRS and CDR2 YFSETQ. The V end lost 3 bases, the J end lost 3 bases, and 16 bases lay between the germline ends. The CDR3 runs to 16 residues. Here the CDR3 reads CASSWVNPGPNQPQHF. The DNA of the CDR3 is TGCGCCAGCAGCTGGGTCAACCCCGGACCCAATCAGCCCCAGCATTTT.

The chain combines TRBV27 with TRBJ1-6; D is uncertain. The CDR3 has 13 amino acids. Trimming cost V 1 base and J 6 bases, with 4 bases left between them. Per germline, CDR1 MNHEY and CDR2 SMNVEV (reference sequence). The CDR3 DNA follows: TGTGCCAGCAGTTTATTGGGTAATTCACCCCTCCACTTT. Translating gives CASSLLGNSPLHF.

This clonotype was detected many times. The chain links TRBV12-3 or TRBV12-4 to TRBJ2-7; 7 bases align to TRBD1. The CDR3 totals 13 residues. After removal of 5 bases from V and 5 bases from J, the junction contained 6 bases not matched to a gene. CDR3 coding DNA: TGTGCCAGCAGTCGCCCCAGGGGGAACGAGCAGTACTTC. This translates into CASSRPRGNEQYF.

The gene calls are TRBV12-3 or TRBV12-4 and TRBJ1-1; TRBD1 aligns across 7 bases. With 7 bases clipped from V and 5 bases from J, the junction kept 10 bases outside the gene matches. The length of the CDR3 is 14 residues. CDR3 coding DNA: TGTGCCAGCACCACAGGGGAGGGGGCGACTGAAGCTTTCTTT. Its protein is CASTTGEGATEAFF.